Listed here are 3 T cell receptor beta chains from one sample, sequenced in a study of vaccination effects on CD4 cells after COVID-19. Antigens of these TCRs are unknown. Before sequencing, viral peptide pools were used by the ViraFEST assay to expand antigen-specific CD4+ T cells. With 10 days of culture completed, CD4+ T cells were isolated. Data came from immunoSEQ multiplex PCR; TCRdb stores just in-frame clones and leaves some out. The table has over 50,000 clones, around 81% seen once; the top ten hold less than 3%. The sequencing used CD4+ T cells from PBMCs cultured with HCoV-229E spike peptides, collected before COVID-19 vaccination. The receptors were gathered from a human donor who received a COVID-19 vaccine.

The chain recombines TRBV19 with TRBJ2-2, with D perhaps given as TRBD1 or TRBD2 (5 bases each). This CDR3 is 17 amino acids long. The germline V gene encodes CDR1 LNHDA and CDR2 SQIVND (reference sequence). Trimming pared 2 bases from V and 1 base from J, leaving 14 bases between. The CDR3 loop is CASSIFLGRKNTGELFF. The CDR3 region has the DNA TGTGCCAGTAGTATATTTTTGGGACGGAAGAACACCGGGGAGCTGTTTTTT.

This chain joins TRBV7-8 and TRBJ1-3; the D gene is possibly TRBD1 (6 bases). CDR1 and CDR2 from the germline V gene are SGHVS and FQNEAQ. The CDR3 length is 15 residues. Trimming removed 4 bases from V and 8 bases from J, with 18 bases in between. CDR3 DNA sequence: TGTGCCAGCAGCTCCGTACCGTCTGGGGGGCACACCATATATTTT. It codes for CASSSVPSGGHTIYF.

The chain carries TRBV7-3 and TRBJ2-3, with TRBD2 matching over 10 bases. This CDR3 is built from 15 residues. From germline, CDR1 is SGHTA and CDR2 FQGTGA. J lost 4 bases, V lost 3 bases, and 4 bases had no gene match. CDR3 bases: TGTGCCAGCAGCTTCAGCGGGGGGGATGCAGATACGCAGTATTTT. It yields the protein CASSFSGGDADTQYF.